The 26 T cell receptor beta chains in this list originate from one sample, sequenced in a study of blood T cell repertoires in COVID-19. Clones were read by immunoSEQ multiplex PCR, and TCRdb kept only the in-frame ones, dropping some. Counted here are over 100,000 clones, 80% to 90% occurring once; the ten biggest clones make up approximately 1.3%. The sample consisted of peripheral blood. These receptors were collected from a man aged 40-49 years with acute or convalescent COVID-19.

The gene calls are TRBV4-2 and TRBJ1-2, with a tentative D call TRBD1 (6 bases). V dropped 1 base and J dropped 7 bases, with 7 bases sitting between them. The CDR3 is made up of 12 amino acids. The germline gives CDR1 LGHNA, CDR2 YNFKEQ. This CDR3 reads CASSQGTAGYTF. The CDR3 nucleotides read TGTGCCAGCAGCCAAGGGACAGCTGGCTACACCTTC.

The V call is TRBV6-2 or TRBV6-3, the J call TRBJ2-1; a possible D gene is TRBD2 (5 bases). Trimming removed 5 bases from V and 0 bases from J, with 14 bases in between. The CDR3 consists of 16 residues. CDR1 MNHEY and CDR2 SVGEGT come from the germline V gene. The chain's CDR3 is CASSDPTGSSYNEQFF. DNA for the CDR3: TGTGCCAGCAGTGACCCGACGGGGAGCTCCTACAATGAGCAGTTCTTC.

CDR3 region: CASSQPGQEVRTGELFF. CDR3 DNA: TGCGCCAGCAGTCAACCGGGACAGGAAGTTAGGACCGGGGAGCTGTTTTTT. The chain combines TRBV23-1 with TRBJ2-2; 8 bases agree with TRBD1. TRBV23-1 is given ORF status, its function remaining uncertain. Trimming took 2 bases from V and 5 from J; bases not matched to a gene: 10. This CDR3 is 17 amino acids long.

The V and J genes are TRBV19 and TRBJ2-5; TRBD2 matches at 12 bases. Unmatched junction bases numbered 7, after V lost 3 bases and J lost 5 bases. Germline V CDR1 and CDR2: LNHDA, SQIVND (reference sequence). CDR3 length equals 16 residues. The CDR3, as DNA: TGTGCCAGTAGTATGCGGCTAGCGGGGGGGAGGGAGACCCAGTACTTC. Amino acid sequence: CASSMRLAGGRETQYF.

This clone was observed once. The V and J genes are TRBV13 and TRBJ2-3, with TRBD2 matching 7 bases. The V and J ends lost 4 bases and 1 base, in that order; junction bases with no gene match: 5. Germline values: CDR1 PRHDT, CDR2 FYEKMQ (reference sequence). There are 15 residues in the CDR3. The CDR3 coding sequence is TGTGCCAGCAGCTCCCTAGCGGATGGCACAGATACGCAGTATTTT. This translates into CASSSLADGTDTQYF.

The CDR3 sequence: CSVASRTGGRETQYF. CDR3 coding DNA: TGCAGCGTTGCATCCCGGACAGGGGGCCGGGAGACCCAGTACTTC. This chain uses TRBV29-1 with TRBJ2-5; TRBD1 matches at 11 bases. Germline V gene lookup returns CDR1 SQVTM and CDR2 ANQGSEA. There are 15 residues in the CDR3. V lost 4 bases and J lost 5; bases outside the gene matches: 9.

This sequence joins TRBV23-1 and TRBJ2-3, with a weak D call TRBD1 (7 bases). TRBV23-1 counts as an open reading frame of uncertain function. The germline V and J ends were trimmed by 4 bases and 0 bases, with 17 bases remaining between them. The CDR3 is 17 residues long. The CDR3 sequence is CASSRAPQGTSTDTQYF. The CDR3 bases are TGCGCCAGCAGTCGCGCCCCACAGGGGACTAGCACAGATACGCAGTATTTT.

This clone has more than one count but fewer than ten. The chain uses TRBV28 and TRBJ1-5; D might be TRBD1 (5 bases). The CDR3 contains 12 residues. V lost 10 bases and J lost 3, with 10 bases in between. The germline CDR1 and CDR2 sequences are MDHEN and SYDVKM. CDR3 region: CATQGSNQPQHF. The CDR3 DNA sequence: TGTGCCACCCAGGGTTCCAATCAGCCCCAGCATTTT.

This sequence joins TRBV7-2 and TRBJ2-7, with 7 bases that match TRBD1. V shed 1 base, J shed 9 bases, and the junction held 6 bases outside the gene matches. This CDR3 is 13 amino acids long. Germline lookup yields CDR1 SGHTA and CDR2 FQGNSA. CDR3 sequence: CASSLDRGNGQYF. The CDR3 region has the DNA TGTGCCAGCAGCTTAGACAGGGGTAACGGGCAGTACTTC.

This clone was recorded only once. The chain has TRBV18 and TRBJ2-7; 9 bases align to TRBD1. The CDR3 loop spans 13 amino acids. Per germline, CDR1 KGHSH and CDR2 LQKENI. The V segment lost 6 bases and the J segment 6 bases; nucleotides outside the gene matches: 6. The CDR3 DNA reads TGTGCCAGCTCCCCCGGGACAGGGCGCGAGCAGTACTTC. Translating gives CASSPGTGREQYF.

CDR3 protein: CASSQEIAGGAADTQYF. The CDR3 nucleotides read TGTGCCAGCAGCCAAGAGATAGCGGGAGGGGCCGCAGATACGCAGTATTTT. The chain joins TRBV3-1 (or the pseudogene TRBV3-2) to TRBJ2-3; 11 bases fit TRBD2. Germline CDR1 is LGHDT and CDR2 is YNNKEL (reference sequence). V shed 0 bases and J 4 bases; nucleotides not matched to a gene: 6. The CDR3 runs to 17 residues.

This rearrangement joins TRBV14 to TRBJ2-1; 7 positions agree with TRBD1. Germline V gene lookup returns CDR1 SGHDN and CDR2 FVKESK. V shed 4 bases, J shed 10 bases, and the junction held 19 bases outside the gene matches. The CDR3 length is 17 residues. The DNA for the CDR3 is TGTGCCAGCAGCCCTCGACAGGGTCGGGGATCCCAATGGGAGCAGTTCTTC. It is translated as CASSPRQGRGSQWEQFF.

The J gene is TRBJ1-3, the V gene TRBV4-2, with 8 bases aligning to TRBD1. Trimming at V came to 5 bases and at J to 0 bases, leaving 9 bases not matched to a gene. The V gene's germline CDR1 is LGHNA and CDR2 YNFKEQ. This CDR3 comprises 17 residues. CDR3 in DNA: TGTGCCAGCAGCAAATCGACAGGGGCCAGCTCTGGAAACACCATATATTTT. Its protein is CASSKSTGASSGNTIYF.

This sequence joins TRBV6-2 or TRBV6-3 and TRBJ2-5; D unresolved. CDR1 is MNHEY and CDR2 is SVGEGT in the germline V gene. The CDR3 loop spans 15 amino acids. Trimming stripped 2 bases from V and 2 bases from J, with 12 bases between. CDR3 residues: CASSYRGYYQETQYF. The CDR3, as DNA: TGTGCCAGCAGTTACAGAGGCTATTATCAAGAGACCCAGTACTTC.

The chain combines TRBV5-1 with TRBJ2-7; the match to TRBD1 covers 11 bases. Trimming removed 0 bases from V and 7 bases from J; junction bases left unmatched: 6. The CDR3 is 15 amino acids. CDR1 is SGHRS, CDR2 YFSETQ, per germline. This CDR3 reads CASSLVGQGAGEQYF. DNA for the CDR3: TGCGCCAGCAGCTTGGTAGGACAGGGGGCCGGAGAGCAGTACTTC.

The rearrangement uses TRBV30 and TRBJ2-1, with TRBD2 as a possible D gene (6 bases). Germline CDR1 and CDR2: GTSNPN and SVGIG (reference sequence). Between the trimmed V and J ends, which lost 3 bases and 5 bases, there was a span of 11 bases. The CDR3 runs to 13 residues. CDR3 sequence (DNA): TGTGCCTGGAGAAACTGGGGGGACAATGAGCAGTTCTTC. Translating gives CAWRNWGDNEQFF.

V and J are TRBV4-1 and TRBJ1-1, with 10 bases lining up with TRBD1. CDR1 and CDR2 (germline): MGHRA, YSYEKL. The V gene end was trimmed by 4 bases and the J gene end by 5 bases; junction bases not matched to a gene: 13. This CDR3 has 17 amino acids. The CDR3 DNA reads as TGCGCCAGCAGCCCCCGGGGACAGGGGTTAAGGGGAACTGAAGCTTTCTTT. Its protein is CASSPRGQGLRGTEAFF.

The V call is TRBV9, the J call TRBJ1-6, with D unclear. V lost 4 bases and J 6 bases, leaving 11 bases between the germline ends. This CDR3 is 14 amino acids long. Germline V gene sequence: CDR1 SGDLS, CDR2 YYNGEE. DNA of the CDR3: TGTGCCAGCAGCCCAAGGCTAGGTAATTCACCCCTCCACTTT. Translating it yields CASSPRLGNSPLHF.

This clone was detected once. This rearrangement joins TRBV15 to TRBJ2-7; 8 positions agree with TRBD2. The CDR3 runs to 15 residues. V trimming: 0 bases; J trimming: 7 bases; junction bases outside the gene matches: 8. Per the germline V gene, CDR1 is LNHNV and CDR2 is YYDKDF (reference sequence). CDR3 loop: CATSRDRGGRREQYF. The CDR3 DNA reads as TGTGCCACCAGCAGAGATCGGGGGGGGCGCAGGGAGCAGTACTTC.

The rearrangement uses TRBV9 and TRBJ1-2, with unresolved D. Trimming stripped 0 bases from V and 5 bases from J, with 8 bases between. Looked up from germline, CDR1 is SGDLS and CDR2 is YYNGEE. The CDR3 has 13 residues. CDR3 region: CASSVDATYGYTF. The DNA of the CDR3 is TGTGCCAGCAGCGTAGACGCAACTTATGGCTACACCTTC.

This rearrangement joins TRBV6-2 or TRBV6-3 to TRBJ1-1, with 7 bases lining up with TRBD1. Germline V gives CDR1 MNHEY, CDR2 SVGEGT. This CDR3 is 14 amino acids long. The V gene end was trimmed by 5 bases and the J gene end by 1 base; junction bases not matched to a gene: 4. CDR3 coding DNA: TGTGCCAGCAGTCGACAGGGCGGGAACACTGAAGCTTTCTTT. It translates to CASSRQGGNTEAFF.

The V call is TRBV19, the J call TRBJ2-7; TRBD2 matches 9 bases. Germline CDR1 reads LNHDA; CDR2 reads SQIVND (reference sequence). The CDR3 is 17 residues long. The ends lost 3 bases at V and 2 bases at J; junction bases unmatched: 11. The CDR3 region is CASSIGAASGNPYEQYF. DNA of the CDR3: TGTGCCAGTAGTATTGGCGCGGCTAGCGGGAATCCCTACGAGCAGTACTTC.

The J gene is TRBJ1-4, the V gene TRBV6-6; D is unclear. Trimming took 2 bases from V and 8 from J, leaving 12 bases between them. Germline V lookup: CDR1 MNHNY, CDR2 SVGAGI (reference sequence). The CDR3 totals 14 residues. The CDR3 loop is CASSYAILREKLFF. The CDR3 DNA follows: TGTGCCAGCAGTTACGCTATCCTACGGGAAAAACTGTTTTTT.

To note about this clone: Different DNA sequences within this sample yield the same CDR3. CDR3 DNA: TGTGCCAGCAGCTTAGTTGGACAGGGGTATGAGCAGTTCTTC. It encodes CASSLVGQGYEQFF. The chain has TRBV5-6 and TRBJ2-1; 9 nucleotides align to TRBD1. CDR3 length equals 14 residues. From germline, CDR1 is SGHDT and CDR2 YYEEEE. V was clipped by 2 bases and J by 8 bases; unmatched bases: 5.

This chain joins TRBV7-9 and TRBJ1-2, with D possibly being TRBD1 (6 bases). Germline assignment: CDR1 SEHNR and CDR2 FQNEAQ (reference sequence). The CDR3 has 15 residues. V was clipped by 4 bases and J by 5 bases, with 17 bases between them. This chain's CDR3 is CASSSLGATGYGYTF. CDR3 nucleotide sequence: TGTGCCAGCAGCTCATTAGGGGCCACAGGGTATGGCTACACCTTC. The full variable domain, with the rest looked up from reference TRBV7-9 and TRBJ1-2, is DTGVSQNPRHKITKRGQNVTFRCDPISEHNRLYWYRQTLGQGPEFLTYFQNEAQLEKSRLLSDRFSAERPKGSFSTLEIQRTEQGDSAMYLCASSSLGATGYGYTFGSGTRLTVV.

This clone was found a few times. DNA of the CDR3: TGTGCCAGCAGGGGACTTCCAGATACGCAGTATTTT. Amino acids: CASRGLPDTQYF. V is TRBV2 and J is TRBJ2-3; D possibly corresponds to TRBD2 (6 bases). Trimming took 6 bases from V and 4 from J, leaving 8 bases between them. The CDR3 has 12 residues. CDR1 is SNHLY, CDR2 FYNNEI, per germline.